This entry lists 22 T cell receptor beta chains sequenced from one sample in a study of T cells in Graves' hyperthyroidism and ophthalmopathy. Amplification yielded TCR beta CDR3 regions, with RNA transcripts as the source. RT-PCR in the first round (using the HTBI primer set) targeted the TCR CDR3. MiXCR, applied by TCRdb to the multiplex PCR reads, yields one record per CDR3 protein. This sample yields around 380,000 distinct CDR3 sequences, of which approximately 13% are seen a single time; around 21% belongs to the top ten. The sequencing sample was made of blood. These receptors all come from a man aged 30-40 years with Graves' hyperthyroidism that later progressed to Graves' ophthalmopathy.

Many counts were recorded for this clonotype. The CDR3 region is CASSLRSPRGQNTEAFF. The CDR3 coding sequence is TGTGCCAGCAGTTTGAGGTCCCCCAGGGGCCAGAACACTGAAGCTTTCTTT. This rearrangement joins TRBV28 to TRBJ1-1; D possibly corresponds to TRBD1 (6 bases). Germline V gene sequence: CDR1 MDHEN, CDR2 SYDVKM. V lost 3 bases, J lost 1 base, and 18 bases lay in between. The CDR3 contains 17 residues.

This clonotype was recorded a few times. The DNA of the CDR3 is TGCGCCAGCAGCTTGGCCCCGGGACAGGGGGCATCCGGGAATTCACCCCTCCACTTT. Translation gives CASSLAPGQGASGNSPLHF. The chain links TRBV5-1 to TRBJ1-6; TRBD1 agrees at 12 bases. Trimming cost V 0 bases and J 7 bases; bases outside gene matches: 11. This CDR3 spans 19 amino acids. Germline loops: CDR1 SGHRS, CDR2 YFSETQ.

Ten or more counts support this clonotype. The gene calls are TRBV20-1 and TRBJ1-2; no definite D call. The CDR3 covers 13 residues. V was trimmed by 7 bases and J by 4 bases, leaving 16 bases between them. Germline V gene lookup returns CDR1 DFQATT and CDR2 SNEGSKA (reference sequence). This chain's CDR3 is CSGAELGGYGYTF. In DNA form, the CDR3 reads TGCAGTGGAGCTGAATTGGGCGGCTATGGCTACACCTTC.

Of note for this clonotype: A read error is possible here, since a much larger clone lies one base away. The rearrangement joins TRBV12-3 or TRBV12-4 to TRBJ1-6; 7 nucleotides match TRBD1. The CDR3 spans 15 residues. The CDR3 DNA is TGTGCCAGCAGTGTCCGGACAGGAAATAATTCACCCCCCCACTTT. Translating gives CASSVRTGNNSPPHF.

This clonotype was observed at least ten times. The CDR3 DNA sequence: TGCAGTGCTAGAGATGGAGCGGGGGGGCACACCGGGGAGCTGTTTTTT. Amino acid sequence: CSARDGAGGHTGELFF. The chain recombines TRBV20-1 with TRBJ2-2; 10 bases match TRBD2. The CDR3 runs 16 residues. The germline V gene encodes CDR1 DFQATT and CDR2 SNEGSKA (reference sequence). Trimming took 0 bases from V and 3 from J; bases not matched to a gene: 4.

This chain joins TRBV29-1 and TRBJ1-2, with D hard to call. Germline V gene lookup returns CDR1 SQVTM and CDR2 ANQGSEA. V lost 1 base and J lost 8, with 11 bases in between. The CDR3 covers 12 residues. The DNA for the CDR3 is TGCAGCGTTGAAGGCTTGAGTTTCGGCTACACCTTC. It specifies CSVEGLSFGYTF.

The CDR3 nucleotides read TGCAGCGTTGGTCAGGGGTTAGGAAAGCCCCAGCATTTT. Translating gives CSVGQGLGKPQHF. The chain has TRBV29-1 and TRBJ1-5, with a tentative D call TRBD1 (6 bases). Trimming stripped 4 bases from V and 8 bases from J, with 15 bases between. This CDR3 is built from 13 residues. Germline lookup yields CDR1 SQVTM and CDR2 ANQGSEA.

CDR3 in DNA: TGTGCCTGGGGGGACAGGGCCTCTGGAAACACCATATATTTT. Encoded protein: CAWGDRASGNTIYF. The chain recombines TRBV30 with TRBJ1-3, with TRBD1 identical over 9 bases. V lost 5 bases to trimming and J lost 0 bases; unmatched junction nucleotides: 2. In germline, CDR1 is GTSNPN, CDR2 SVGIG (reference sequence). The CDR3 sequence is 14 residues long.

This clonotype was detected only a few times. The V and J genes are TRBV5-1 and TRBJ2-7, with 8 bases lining up with TRBD1. This CDR3 has 13 amino acids. V lost 4 bases to trimming and J lost 4 bases; unmatched junction nucleotides: 4. CDR1 is SGHRS and CDR2 is YFSETQ in the germline V gene. The CDR3 DNA reads TGCGCCAGCAGCGACCAGGGGGCTTACGAGCAGTACTTC. As protein: CASSDQGAYEQYF.

The table lists this clonotype with many counts. This chain links TRBV6-5 with TRBJ1-2; D is ambiguous. CDR3 size: 15 residues. V was cut by 0 bases and J by 4 bases, with 12 bases left in between. Germline V gives CDR1 MNHEY, CDR2 SVGAGI. CDR3 in amino acids: CASSYSTQRSYGYTF. CDR3 DNA sequence: TGTGCCAGCAGTTACTCGACGCAGAGATCCTATGGCTACACCTTC.

This clonotype has just a few counts. This sequence joins TRBV20-1 and TRBJ2-3; D is unresolved. Germline-derived CDR1 and CDR2 are DFQATT and SNEGSKA (reference sequence). V dropped 5 bases and J dropped 0 bases, with 15 bases sitting between them. The CDR3 has 15 residues. CDR3 bases: TGCAGTGCTGCCCCCTCGTTGAGCAGCACAGATACGCAGTATTTT. As protein: CSAAPSLSSTDTQYF.

This clonotype was seen repeatedly, ten times or more. The V call is TRBV24-1, the J call TRBJ2-5; the match to TRBD2 covers 12 bases. The CDR3 has 16 amino acids. Germline V gives CDR1 KGHDR, CDR2 SFDVKD. With 0 bases clipped from V and 5 bases from J, the junction kept 3 bases outside the gene matches. CDR3 sequence reads: CATSDLTSGGYETQYF. The CDR3 nucleotides read TGTGCCACCAGTGATTTGACTAGCGGGGGGTATGAGACCCAGTACTTC.

J is TRBJ2-4 and V is TRBV9, with 7 bases that match TRBD2. The J segment lost 0 bases and the V segment lost 2 bases, leaving 5 bases of the junction unmatched. CDR1 SGDLS and CDR2 YYNGEE come from the germline V gene. The CDR3 consists of 16 residues. CDR3 protein: CASSVGGTLAKNIQYF. CDR3 nucleotide sequence: TGTGCCAGCAGCGTGGGGGGGACTTTAGCCAAAAACATTCAGTACTTC. Using reference TRBV9 and TRBJ2-4 for the parts outside the CDR3, the full variable domain is DSGVTQTPKHLITATGQRVTLRCSPRSGDLSVYWYQQSLDQGLQFLIQYYNGEERAKGNILERFSAQQFPDLHSELNLSSLELGDSALYFCASSVGGTLAKNIQYFGAGTRLSVL.

This clonotype was detected a few times. The genes are TRBV3-1 and TRBJ1-6, with D possibly matching TRBD1 (6 bases). V was shortened by 4 bases and J by 9 bases, with 16 bases between the two germline ends. There are 15 residues in the CDR3. Per germline, CDR1 LGHDT and CDR2 YNNKEL (reference sequence). The CDR3 loop is CASSPLQGISSPLHF. CDR3 nucleotide sequence: TGTGCCAGCAGCCCTCTACAGGGTATATCTTCACCCCTCCACTTT.

This clonotype has a count of ten or more. The chain has TRBV24-1 and TRBJ2-1; the match to TRBD2 covers 12 bases. J was trimmed by 10 bases and V by 3 bases; bases with no gene match: 9. CDR1 KGHDR and CDR2 SFDVKD come from the germline V gene. The CDR3 extends over 16 amino acids. In DNA, the CDR3 is TGTGCCACCAGTGATCCTCCTAGCGGGGGGGCAGGAGAGCAGTTCTTC. Translation gives CATSDPPSGGAGEQFF.

The chain employs TRBV5-1 and TRBJ2-5; the match to TRBD2 covers 8 bases. CDR1 SGHRS and CDR2 YFSETQ come from the germline V gene. CDR3 length: 17 residues. The trim removed 1 base at V and 5 bases at J, leaving 13 bases unmatched. In DNA form, the CDR3 reads TGCGCCAGCAGCTTGATTCCGGGACTAGAGGCAGGGGAGACCCAGTACTTC. It yields the protein CASSLIPGLEAGETQYF.

Regarding this clonotype: One end of the junction does not line up with germline, which may come from a read error. The chain links TRBV2 to TRBJ2-2; a possible D gene is TRBD1 (6 bases). CDR1 and CDR2 from the germline V gene are SNHLY and FYNNEI. The CDR3 totals 15 residues. The CDR3 spells CASSQIEGDTGELLF. DNA for the CDR3: TGTGCCAGCAGTCAAATCGAGGGGGACACCGGGGAGCTGCTTTTT.

The CDR3 region has the DNA TGCAGCGTTGAGGAATCCGGGGAGCTGTTTTTT. Translated: CSVEESGELFF. The chain recombines TRBV29-1 with TRBJ2-2; D gene uncertain. V was pared by 3 bases and J by 6 bases, with 5 bases between. The length of the CDR3 is 11 residues. Germline CDR1 reads SQVTM; CDR2 reads ANQGSEA.

This clonotype was detected a few times. The V and J genes are TRBV12-3 or TRBV12-4 and TRBJ2-3, with TRBD2 matching over 7 bases. V lost 5 bases, J lost 1 base, and 9 bases stayed unmatched. This CDR3 contains 16 residues. The CDR3 DNA is TGTGCCAGCAGTCAGACTAGCTTGGACGGCACAGATACGCAGTATTTT. Its translation: CASSQTSLDGTDTQYF.

The chain joins TRBV28 to TRBJ2-1; D call uncertain. Deletions cut 2 bases from V and 2 bases from J, with 10 bases between. The CDR3 totals 15 residues. CDR1 MDHEN and CDR2 SYDVKM come from the germline V gene. CDR3 in amino acids: CASSLTVLAYNEQFF. As DNA, the CDR3 is TGTGCCAGCAGTTTAACGGTGTTAGCCTACAATGAGCAGTTCTTC.

The rearrangement links TRBV7-9 to TRBJ2-1; 9 nucleotides match TRBD1. The CDR3 runs to 15 residues. The germline gives CDR1 SEHNR, CDR2 FQNEAQ (reference sequence). Germline trimming cut 3 bases from V and 5 bases from J; bases unmatched to any gene: 5. The CDR3 spells CASSFRGQGHNEQFF. The CDR3 region has the DNA TGTGCCAGCAGCTTTAGAGGACAGGGGCACAATGAGCAGTTCTTC.

J is TRBJ2-7 and V is TRBV18, with 7 bases that match TRBD1. V shed 6 bases and J 5 bases; nucleotides not matched to a gene: 13. The CDR3 contains 15 residues. Germline V lookup: CDR1 KGHSH, CDR2 LQKENI. In DNA form, the CDR3 reads TGTGCCAGCTCCACTTCCAGGGGGATAATGGACGAGCAGTACTTC. Amino acid sequence: CASSTSRGIMDEQYF.